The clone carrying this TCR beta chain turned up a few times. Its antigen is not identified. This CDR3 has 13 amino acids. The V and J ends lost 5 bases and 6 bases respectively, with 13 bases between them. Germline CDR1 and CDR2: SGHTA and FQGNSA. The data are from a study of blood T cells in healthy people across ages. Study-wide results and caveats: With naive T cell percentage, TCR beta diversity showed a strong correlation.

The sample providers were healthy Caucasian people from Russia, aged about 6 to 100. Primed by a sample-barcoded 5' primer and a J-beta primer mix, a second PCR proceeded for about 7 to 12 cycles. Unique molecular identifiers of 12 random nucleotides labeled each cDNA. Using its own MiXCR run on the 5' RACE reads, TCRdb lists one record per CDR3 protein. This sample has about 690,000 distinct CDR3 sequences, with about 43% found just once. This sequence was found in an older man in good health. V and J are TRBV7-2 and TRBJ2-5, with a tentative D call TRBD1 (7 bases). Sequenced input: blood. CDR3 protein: CASSRQGGQTQYF. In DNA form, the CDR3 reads TGTGCCAGCAGCCGCCAGGGGGGTCAGACCCAGTACTTC.